This T cell receptor beta chain was captured in a study of blood T cell repertoires in COVID-19. In the study overall: From T cells, B-cell-depleted T cells, or PBMCs came the material, which was cDNA or gDNA.

V was clipped by 4 bases and J by 6 bases; unmatched bases: 5. The CDR3 has 13 residues. CDR1 and CDR2 (germline): SGHAT, FQDESV (reference sequence). In the authors' workflow: Nucleated cell number was recorded as an estimate derived from reference gene primer amplification. Clones were read by immunoSEQ multiplex PCR, and TCRdb kept only the in-frame ones, dropping some. Clone size and the V and J calls come from that table; the DNA yielded D and trimming. Among 50,000 to 65,000 clones, under 85% were seen once, and the ten largest hold around 6%. The sequencing input was peripheral blood. The clonotype originates from a woman in her fifties or sixties with active or convalescent COVID-19. The chain recombines TRBV11-1 with TRBJ1-2; 7 bases are a match to TRBD1. CDR3 sequence: CASSSIGGDGYTF. CDR3 nucleotide sequence: TGTGCCAGCAGCTCGATAGGGGGCGATGGCTACACCTTC.